This record concerns one TCR beta chain sequence. The sample is drawn from a study of blood T cell repertoires in COVID-19. V lost 1 base and J lost 9, with 9 bases in between. Germline V gene lookup returns CDR1 DFQATT and CDR2 SNEGSKA (reference sequence). CDR3 length equals 11 residues. Clones were sequenced by immunoSEQ multiplex PCR, and TCRdb holds only the in-frame ones, with some missing. In the table there are 350,000 to 450,000 clones, roughly 90% of which are singletons. The TCR comes from a woman in her 30s who had recovered from COVID-19. The V and J genes are TRBV20-1 and TRBJ1-1; D is undetermined. The sample taken for sequencing was PBMCs or T cells enriched from blood (not recorded which). The chain's CDR3 is CSARVGLQAFF. The CDR3 DNA sequence: TGCAGTGCTAGAGTCGGACTACAAGCTTTCTTT.